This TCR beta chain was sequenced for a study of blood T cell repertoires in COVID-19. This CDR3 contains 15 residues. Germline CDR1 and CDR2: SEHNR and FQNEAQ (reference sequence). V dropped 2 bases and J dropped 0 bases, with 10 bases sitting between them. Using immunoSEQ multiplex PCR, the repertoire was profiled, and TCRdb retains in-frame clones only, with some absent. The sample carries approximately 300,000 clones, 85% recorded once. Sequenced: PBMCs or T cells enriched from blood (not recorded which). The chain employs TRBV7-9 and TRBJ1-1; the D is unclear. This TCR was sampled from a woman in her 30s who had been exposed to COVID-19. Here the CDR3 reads CASSLLGQVNTEAFF. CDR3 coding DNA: TGTGCCAGCAGCTTATTGGGCCAGGTGAACACTGAAGCTTTCTTT.